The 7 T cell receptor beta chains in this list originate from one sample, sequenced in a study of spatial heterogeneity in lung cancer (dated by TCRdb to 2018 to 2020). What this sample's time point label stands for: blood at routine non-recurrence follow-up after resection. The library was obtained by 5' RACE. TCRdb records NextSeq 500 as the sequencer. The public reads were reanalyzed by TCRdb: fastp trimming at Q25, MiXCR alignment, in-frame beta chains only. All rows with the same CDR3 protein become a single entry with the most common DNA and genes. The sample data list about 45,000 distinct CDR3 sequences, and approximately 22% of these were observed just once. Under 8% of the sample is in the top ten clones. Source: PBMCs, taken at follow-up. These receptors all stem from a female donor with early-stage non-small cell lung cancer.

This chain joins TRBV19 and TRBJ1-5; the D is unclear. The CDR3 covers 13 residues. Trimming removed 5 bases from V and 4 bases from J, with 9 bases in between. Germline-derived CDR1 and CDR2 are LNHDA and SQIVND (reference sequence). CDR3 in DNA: TGTGCCAGTAGTTCAGCGAGGAATCAGCCCCAGCATTTT. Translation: CASSSARNQPQHF.

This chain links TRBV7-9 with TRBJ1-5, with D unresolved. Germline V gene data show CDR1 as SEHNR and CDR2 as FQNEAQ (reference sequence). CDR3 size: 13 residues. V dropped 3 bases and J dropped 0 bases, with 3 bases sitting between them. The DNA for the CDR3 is TGTGCCAGCAGCTTCGGTAGCAATCAGCCCCAGCATTTT. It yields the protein CASSFGSNQPQHF.

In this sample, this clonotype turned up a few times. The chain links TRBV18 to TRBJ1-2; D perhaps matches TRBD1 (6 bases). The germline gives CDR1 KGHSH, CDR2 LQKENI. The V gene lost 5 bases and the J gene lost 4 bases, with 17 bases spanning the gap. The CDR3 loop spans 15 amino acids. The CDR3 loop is CASSTYRELSYGYTF. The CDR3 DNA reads TGTGCCAGCTCAACCTACAGGGAACTCAGCTATGGCTACACCTTC.

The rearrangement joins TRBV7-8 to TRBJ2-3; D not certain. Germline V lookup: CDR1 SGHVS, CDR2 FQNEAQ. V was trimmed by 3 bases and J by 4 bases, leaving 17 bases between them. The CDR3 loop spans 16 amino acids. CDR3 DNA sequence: TGTGCCAGCAGCTTCCACCAGTTGAGTCGCGCAGATACGCAGTATTTT. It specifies CASSFHQLSRADTQYF.

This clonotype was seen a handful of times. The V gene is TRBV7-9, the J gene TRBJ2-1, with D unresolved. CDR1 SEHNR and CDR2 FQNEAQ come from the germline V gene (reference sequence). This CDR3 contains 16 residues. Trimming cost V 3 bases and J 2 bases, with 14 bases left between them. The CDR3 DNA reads TGTGCCAGCAGCTTGTGGGCGCAGGTCACCTACAATGAGCAGTTCTTC. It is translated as CASSLWAQVTYNEQFF.

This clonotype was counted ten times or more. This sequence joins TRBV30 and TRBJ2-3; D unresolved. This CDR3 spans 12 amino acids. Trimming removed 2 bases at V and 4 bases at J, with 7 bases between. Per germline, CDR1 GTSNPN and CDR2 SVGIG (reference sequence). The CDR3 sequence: CAWSFSPDTQYF. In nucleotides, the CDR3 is TGTGCCTGGAGTTTCTCCCCAGATACGCAGTATTTT.

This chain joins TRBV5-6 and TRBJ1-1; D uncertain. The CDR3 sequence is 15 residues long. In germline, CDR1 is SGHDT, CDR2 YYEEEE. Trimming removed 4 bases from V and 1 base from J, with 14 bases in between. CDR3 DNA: TGTGCCAGCAGCAAAAGGACTACAGCGAACACTGAAGCTTTCTTT. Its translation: CASSKRTTANTEAFF.